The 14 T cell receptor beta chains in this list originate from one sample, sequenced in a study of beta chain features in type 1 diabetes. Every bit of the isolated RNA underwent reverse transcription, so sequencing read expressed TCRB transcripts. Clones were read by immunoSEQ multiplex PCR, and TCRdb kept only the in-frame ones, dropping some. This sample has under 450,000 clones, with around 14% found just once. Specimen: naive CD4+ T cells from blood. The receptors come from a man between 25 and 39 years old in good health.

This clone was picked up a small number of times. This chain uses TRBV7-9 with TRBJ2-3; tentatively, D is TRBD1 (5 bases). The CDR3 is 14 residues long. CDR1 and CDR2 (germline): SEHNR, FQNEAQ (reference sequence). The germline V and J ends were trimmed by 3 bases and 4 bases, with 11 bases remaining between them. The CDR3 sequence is CASSFGRVADTQYF. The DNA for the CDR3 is TGTGCCAGCAGCTTTGGCAGGGTCGCAGATACGCAGTATTTT. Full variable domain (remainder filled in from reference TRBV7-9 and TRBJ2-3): DTGVSQNPRHKITKRGQNVTFRCDPISEHNRLYWYRQTLGQGPEFLTYFQNEAQLEKSRLLSDRFSAERPKGSFSTLEIQRTEQGDSAMYLCASSFGRVADTQYFGPGTRLTVL.

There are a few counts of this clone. CDR3 nucleotides: TGTGCCACCCGAGAGGGGGCCACTGAAGCTTTCTTT. This encodes CATREGATEAFF. The V and J genes are TRBV9 and TRBJ1-1; 7 nucleotides align to TRBD1. The CDR3 spans 12 residues. The germline V gene has CDR1 SGDLS and CDR2 YYNGEE. The trim removed 9 bases at V and 4 bases at J, leaving 6 bases unmatched.

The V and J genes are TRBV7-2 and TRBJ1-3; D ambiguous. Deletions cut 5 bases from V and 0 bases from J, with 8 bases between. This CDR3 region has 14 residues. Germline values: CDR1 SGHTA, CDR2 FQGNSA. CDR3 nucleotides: TGTGCCAGCAGCCCCTGGGACTCTGGAAACACCATATATTTT. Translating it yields CASSPWDSGNTIYF.

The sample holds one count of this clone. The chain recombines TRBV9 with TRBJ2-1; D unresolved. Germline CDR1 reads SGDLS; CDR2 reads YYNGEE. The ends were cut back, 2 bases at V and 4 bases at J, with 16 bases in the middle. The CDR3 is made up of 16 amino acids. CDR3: CASSVDPGPGYNEQFF. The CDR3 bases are TGTGCCAGCAGCGTCGACCCCGGCCCTGGGTACAATGAGCAGTTCTTC.

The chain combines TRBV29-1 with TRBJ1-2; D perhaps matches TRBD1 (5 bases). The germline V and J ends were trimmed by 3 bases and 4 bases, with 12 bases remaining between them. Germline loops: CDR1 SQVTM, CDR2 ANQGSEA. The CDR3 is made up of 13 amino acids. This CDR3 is CSVEGETSYGYTF. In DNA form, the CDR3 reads TGCAGCGTTGAGGGGGAAACTAGCTATGGCTACACCTTC.

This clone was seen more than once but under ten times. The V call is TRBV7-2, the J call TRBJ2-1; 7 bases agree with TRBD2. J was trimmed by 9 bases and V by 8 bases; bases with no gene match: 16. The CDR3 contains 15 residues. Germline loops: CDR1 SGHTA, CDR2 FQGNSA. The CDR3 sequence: CASGQPRGAGSEQFF. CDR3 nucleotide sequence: TGTGCCAGCGGCCAACCGAGGGGAGCGGGGAGTGAGCAGTTCTTC.

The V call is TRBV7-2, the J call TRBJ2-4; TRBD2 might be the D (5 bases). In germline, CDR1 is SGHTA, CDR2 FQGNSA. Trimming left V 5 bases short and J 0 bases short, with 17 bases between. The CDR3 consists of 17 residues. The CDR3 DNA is TGTGCCAGCAGCCAACGCGGCGATGGACTAGCCAAAAACATTCAGTACTTC. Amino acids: CASSQRGDGLAKNIQYF. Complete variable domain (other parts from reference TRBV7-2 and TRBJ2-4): GAGVSQSPSNKVTEKGKDVELRCDPISGHTALYWYRQSLGQGLEFLIYFQGNSAPDKSGLPSDRFSAERTGGSVSTLTIQRTQQEDSAVYLCASSQRGDGLAKNIQYFGAGTRLSVL.

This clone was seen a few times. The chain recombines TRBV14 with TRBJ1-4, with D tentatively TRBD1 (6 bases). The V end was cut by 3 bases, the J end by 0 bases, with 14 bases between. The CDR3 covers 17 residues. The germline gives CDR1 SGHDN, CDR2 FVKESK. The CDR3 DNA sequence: TGTGCCAGCAGCCACACCAGGGGCGCGGCAACTAATGAAAAACTGTTTTTT. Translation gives CASSHTRGAATNEKLFF.

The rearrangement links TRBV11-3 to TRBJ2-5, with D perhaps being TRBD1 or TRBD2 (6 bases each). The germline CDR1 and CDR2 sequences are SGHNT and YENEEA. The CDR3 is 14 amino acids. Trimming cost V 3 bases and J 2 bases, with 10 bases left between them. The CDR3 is CASSFRGTQETQYF. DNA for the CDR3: TGTGCCAGCAGCTTCCGCGGGACACAAGAGACCCAGTACTTC.

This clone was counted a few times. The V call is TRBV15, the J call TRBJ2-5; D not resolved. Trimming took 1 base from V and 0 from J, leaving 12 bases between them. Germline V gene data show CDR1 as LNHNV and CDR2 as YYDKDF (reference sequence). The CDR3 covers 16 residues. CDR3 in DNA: TGTGCCACCAGCAGAGTAAAGGCCGCGTACCAAGAGACCCAGTACTTC. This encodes CATSRVKAAYQETQYF.

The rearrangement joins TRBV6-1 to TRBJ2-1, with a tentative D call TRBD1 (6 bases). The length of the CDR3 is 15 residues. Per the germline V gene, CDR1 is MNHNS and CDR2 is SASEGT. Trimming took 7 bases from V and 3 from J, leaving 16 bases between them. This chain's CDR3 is CASTDQGQYYNEQFF. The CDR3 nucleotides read TGTGCCAGCACCGATCAAGGACAGTACTACAATGAGCAGTTCTTC.

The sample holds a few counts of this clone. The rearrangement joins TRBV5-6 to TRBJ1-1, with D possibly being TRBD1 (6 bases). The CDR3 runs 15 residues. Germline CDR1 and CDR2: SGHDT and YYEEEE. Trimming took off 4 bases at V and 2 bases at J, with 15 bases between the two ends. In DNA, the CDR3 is TGTGCCAGCAGCCGAGCCGGGACACCAAACACTGAAGCTTTCTTT. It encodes CASSRAGTPNTEAFF. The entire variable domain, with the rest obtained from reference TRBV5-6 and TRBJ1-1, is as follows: DAGVTQSPTHLIKTRGQQVTLRCSPKSGHDTVSWYQQALGQGPQFIFQYYEEEERQRGNFPDRFSGHQFPNYSSELNVNALLLGDSALYLCASSRAGTPNTEAFFGQGTRLTVV.

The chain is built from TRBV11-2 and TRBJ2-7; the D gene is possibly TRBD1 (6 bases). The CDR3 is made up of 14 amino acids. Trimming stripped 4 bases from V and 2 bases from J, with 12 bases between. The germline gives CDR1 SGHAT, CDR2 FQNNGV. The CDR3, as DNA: TGTGCCAGCAGCTGGACCAGGACAGCCTACGAGCAGTACTTC. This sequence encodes CASSWTRTAYEQYF. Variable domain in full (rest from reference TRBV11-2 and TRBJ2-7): EAGVAQSPRYKIIEKRQSVAFWCNPISGHATLYWYQQILGQGPKLLIQFQNNGVVDDSQLPKDRFSAERLKGVDSTLKIQPAKLEDSAVYLCASSWTRTAYEQYFGPGTRLTVT.

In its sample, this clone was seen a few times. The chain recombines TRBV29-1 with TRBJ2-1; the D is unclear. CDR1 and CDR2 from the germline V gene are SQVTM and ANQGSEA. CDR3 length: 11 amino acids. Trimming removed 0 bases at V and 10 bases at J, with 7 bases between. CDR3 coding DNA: TGCAGCGTTGAAGATCGTGGGGAGCAGTTCTTC. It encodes CSVEDRGEQFF.